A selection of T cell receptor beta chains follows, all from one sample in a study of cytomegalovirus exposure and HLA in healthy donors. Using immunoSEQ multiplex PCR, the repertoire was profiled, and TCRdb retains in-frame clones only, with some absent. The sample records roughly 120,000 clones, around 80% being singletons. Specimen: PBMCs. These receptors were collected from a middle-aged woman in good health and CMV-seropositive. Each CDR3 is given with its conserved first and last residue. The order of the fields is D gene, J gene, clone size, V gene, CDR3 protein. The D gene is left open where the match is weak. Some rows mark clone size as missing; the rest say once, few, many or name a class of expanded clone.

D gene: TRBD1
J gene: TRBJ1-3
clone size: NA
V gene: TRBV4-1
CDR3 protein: CASSQGQGASGNTIYF

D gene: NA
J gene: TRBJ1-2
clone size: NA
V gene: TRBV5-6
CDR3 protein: CASSHLSAGAILNYGYTF

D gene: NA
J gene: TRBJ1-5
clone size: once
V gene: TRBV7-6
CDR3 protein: CASSLERNQPQHF

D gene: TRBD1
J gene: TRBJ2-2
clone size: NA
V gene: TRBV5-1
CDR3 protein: CASSLRTGPTGELFF

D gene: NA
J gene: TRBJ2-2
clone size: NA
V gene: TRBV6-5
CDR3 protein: CASSRDRPNTGELFF

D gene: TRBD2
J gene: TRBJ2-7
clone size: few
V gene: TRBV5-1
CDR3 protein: CASSLGSSGSRYEQYF

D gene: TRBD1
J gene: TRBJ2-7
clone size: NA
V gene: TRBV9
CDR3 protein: CASAKGGDRTYEQYF

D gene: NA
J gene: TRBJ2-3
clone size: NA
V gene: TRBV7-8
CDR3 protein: CASSLAGQGTDTQYF

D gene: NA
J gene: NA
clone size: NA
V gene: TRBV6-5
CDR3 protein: CASSPNRNRYEQYF

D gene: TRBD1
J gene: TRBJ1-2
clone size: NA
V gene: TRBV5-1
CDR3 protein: CASSTTGGAGYTF

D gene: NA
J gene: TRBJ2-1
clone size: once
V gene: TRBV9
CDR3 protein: CASSGAYGGPQFF

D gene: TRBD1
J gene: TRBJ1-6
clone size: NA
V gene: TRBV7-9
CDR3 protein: CASSLGTGANSPLHF

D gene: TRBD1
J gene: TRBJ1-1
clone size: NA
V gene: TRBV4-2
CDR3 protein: CASSPGTGGMDTEAFF

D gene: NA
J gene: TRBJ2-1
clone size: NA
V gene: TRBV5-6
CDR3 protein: CASSPTGSNEQFF

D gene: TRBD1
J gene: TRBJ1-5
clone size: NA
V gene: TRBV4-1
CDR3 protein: CASSQTGDNQPQHF

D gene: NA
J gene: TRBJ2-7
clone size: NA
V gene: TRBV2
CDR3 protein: CASSDEDAEQYF

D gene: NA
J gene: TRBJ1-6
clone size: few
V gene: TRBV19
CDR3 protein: CASSRSIPDNSPLHF

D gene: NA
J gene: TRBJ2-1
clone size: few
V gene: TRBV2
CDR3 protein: CASSEGSSYNEQFF

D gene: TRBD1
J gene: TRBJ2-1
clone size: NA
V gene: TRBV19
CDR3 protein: CASSPGQGGEQFF

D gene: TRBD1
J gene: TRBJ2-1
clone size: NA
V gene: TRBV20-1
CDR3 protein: CSATDRGQFF

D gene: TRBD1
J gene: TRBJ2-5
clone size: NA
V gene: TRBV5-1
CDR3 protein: CASSLGDRDQETQYF

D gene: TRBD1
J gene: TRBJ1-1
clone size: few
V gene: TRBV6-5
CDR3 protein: CASTQDRGGVGFF

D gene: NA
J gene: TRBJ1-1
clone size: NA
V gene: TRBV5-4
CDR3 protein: CASSGDTLDTEAFF

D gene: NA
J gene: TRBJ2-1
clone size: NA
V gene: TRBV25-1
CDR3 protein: CASSYRGRGPGDEQFF

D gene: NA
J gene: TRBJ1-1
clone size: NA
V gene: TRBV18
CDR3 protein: CASSLRNMDSNTEAFF

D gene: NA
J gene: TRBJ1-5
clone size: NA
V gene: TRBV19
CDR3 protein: CASNIVSGGGNQPQHF

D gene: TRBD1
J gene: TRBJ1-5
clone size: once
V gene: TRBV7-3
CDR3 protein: CASSLTFQDRGNQPQHF

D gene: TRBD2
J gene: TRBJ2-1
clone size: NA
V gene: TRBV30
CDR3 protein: CAWTSGRNEQFF

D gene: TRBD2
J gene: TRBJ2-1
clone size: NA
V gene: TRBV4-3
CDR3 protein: CASSQSGTSSYNEQFF

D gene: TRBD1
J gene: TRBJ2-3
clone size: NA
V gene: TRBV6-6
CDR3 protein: CASSRYRGSTDTQYF

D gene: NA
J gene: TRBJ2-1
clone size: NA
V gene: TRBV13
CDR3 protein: CASEGGGVGPIYNEQFF

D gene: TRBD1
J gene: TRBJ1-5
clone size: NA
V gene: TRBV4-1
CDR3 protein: CASSQGDRAQPQHF

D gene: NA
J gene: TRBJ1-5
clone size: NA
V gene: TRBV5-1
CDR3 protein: CASSLYGENDQPQHF

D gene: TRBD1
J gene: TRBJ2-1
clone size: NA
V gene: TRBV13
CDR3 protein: CASSPRAGDRTYNEQFF

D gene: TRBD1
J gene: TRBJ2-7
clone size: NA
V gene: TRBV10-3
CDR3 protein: CAISERDRGLYEQYF

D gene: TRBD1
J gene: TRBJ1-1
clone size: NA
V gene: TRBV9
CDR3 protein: CASSGGQGRYTEAFF

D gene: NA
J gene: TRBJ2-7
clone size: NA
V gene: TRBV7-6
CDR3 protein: CASSLLGAYEQYF

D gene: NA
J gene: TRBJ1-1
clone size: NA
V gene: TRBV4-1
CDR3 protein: CASSRGGNTEAFF

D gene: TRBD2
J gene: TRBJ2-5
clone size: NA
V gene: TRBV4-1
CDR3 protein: CASSQDATSGGLRETQYF

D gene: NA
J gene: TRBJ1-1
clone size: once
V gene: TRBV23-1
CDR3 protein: CASPLGPGLNTEAFF

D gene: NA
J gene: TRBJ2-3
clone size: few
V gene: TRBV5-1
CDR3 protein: CASSLEAVQGTQYF

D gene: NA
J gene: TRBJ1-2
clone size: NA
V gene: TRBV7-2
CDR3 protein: CASSSRVNYGYTF

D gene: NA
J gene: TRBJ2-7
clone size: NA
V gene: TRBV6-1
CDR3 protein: CASSSHYEQYF

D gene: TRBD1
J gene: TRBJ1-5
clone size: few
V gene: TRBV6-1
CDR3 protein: CASSARTGGHLYSNQPQHF

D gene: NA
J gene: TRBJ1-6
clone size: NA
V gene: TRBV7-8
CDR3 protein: CASSLGAGTNSPLHF

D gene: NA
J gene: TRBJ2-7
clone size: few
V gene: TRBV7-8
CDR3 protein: CASSRTSLSYEQYF

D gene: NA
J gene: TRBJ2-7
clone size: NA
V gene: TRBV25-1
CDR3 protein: CASSDPGTVYEQYF

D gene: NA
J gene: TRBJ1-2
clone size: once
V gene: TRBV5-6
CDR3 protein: CASSRISTEIYGYTF

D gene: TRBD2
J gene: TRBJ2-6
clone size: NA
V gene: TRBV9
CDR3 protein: CASSASWGLAGPSGANVLTF

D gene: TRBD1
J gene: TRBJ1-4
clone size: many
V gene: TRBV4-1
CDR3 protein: CASNTPPGDREREKLFF

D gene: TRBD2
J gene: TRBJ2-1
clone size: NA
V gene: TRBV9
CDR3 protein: CASSVATGGYNEQFF

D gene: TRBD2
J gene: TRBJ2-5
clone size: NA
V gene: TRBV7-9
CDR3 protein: CASSPPSGAIQETQYF

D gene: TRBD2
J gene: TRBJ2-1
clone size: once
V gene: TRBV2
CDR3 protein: CASSVAGGMNEQFF

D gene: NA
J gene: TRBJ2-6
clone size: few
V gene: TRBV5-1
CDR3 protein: CASSLAVSGANVLTF

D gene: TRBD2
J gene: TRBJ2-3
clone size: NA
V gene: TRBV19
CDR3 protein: CASSGWTSGTDTQYF

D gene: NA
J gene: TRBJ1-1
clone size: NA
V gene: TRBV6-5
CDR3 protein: CASSYSKGGREAFF

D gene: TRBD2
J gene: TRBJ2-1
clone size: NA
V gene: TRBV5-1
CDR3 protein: CASSFGPSGNNEQFF

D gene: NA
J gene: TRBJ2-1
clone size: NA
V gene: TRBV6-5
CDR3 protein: CASSWGGYNEQFF

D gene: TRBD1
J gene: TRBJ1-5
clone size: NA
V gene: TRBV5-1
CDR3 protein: CASSFGTGAGQPQHF

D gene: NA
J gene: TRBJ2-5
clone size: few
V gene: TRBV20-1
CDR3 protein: CSAGDVETQYF